These 4 T cell receptor beta chains originate from one sample sequenced in a study of breast tumors, draining lymph nodes, adjacent tissues. Each CDR3 protein is one row after TCRdb ran MiXCR on the multiplex PCR reads. This table has approximately 63,000 distinct CDR3 sequences, approximately 54% appearing once. Material for sequencing was breast tumor tissue. These receptors were obtained from a female donor with breast cancer. Some clones in this sample may be carry-over from other donors' samples.

This chain links TRBV6-2 or TRBV6-3 with TRBJ1-5; D is possibly TRBD1 (6 bases). This CDR3 region has 13 residues. The germline V gene has CDR1 MNHEY and CDR2 SVGEGT. Trimming left V 5 bases short and J 14 bases short, with 19 bases between. CDR3 nucleotide sequence: TGTGCCAGCAGTCAAGTTAGGACAGAGAACGAGCATTTT. Encoded protein: CASSQVRTENEHF.

This clonotype came up once. This sequence may be a read error, since a much larger clone differs from it by one base. The chain employs TRBV2 and TRBJ2-1; TRBD2 agrees at 9 bases. Germline values: CDR1 SNHLY, CDR2 FYNNEI. The CDR3 length is 15 residues. The V and J ends lost 7 bases and 9 bases, in that order; junction bases with no gene match: 13. CDR3 residues: CASMAGLAGFGEQFF. In DNA form, the CDR3 reads TGTGCCAGCATGGCTGGGCTAGCGGGGTTCGGTGAGCAGTTCTTC.

This chain connects TRBV7-2 to TRBJ2-5; D perhaps matches TRBD1 (7 bases). CDR1 SGHTA and CDR2 FQGNSA come from the germline V gene. The CDR3 length is 16 residues. Trimming cost V 1 base and J 5 bases, with 17 bases left between them. The CDR3 protein is CASSLGRGTAVETQYF. CDR3 DNA sequence: TGTGCCAGCAGCTTAGGACGCGGGACAGCCGTGGAGACCCAGTACTTC.

This clonotype has a count of ten or more. The genes are TRBV5-1 and TRBJ1-2; 9 bases are a match to TRBD1. Trimming took 4 bases from V and 7 from J; bases not matched to a gene: 8. In germline, CDR1 is SGHRS, CDR2 YFSETQ. The CDR3 extends over 14 amino acids. The CDR3 reads CASSPGGTGTGYTF. The CDR3 DNA reads TGCGCCAGCAGCCCGGGGGGGACAGGGACTGGCTACACCTTC.